This TCR beta chain is from a study of a mutant IDH1 vaccine in newly diagnosed glioma. Study background: Eight vaccinations went to patients in weeks 1, 3, 5, 7, 11, 15, 19, 23. Patients began vaccination 4-6 weeks after radiotherapy alone, or with temozolomide cycles.

To note about this clone: Its specificity is not known.

This CDR3 spans 15 amino acids. Germline-derived CDR1 and CDR2 are MNHNY and SVGAGI (reference sequence). Trimming pared 4 bases from V and 4 bases from J, leaving 16 bases between. Time point reported: week 23, last vaccination. Alongside topical imiquimod, each dose of vaccine comprised 300 ug of mutant IDH1 20-mer peptide. Diagnosis in the donors showed new WHO grade 3 or 4 astrocytomas that were IDH1-mutant and ATRX-lost. Study-wide results and limits: Variations in leading peripheral T cell clonotypes appeared to have no connection with pseudoprogression.

Some clones are missing from TCRdb's copy, which holds only in-frame ones; the method was immunoSEQ multiplex PCR. The data contain about 44,000 clones, 80% to 95% of them singletons. The sequencing here drew on PBMCs, taken from a glioma patient whose treatment included an IDH1 peptide vaccine. The chain uses TRBV6-6 and TRBJ2-5; a weak D match, TRBD1 (5 bases). The sequence was obtained from a man aged 50 or older with glioma. The CDR3 region is CASSFDEARGETQYF. The DNA for the CDR3 is TGTGCCAGCAGTTTTGATGAGGCTAGGGGAGAGACCCAGTACTTC.